This record looks at one T cell receptor (beta chain) sequence and its context. Antigen: not known. These data originate in a study of T-cell memory formation after mild COVID-19. Study-wide points: The pre-infection memory compartment contained some responding clones, suggesting cross-reactive memory joined. Clones shrinking between day 15 and 85 showed a balanced CD4/CD8 split, and those that grew later tilted toward CD4+.

After 5'RACE with constant-segment primers, TCR alpha and TCR beta cDNA libraries carrying sample barcodes and UMIs were obtained. One entry per CDR3 protein results from TCRdb running MiXCR on the 5' RACE reads. The sample gives hundreds of thousands of distinct CDR3 sequences, around 16% of which show up once; approximately 8.1% is in the top ten. The sequence was obtained from an adult woman who had mild COVID-19 (a few samples of this study predate the infection). Cell type and time point are not known. The sample consisted of PBMCs or a T cell subset sorted from them (not recorded which).

The DNA for the CDR3 is TGCAGTGTTAAGGGACTCCCCACCTACGAGCAGTACTTC. Translated, it gives CSVKGLPTYEQYF. The chain has TRBV20-1 and TRBJ2-7; D might be TRBD2 (6 bases). The CDR3 has 13 residues. Germline CDR1 reads DFQATT; CDR2 reads SNEGSKA (reference sequence). Trimming stripped 7 bases from V and 2 bases from J, with 15 bases between.